Listed here are 20 T cell receptor beta chains from one sample, sequenced in a study of OX40 agonist ivuxolimab in advanced cancers. Library generation was performed with the immunoSEQ multiplex PCR assay. TCRdb limited this immuneACCESS table to in-frame rearrangements with V and J called. A share of clones is missing; checked studies link under half to unresolved V genes, and the rest is unexplained. The sample table lists over 65,000 clones, 82% of them with a count of one. The top ten constitute 5.5% to 6% of the sample. Sequencing was performed on CD4+ or CD8+ T cells sorted from blood, taken in a trial of the OX40 agonist ivuxolimab. The receptors were sampled from an adult with an advanced solid tumor such as melanoma, head and neck, liver or kidney cancer.

This chain links TRBV13 with TRBJ2-3; a possible D gene is TRBD1 (7 bases). The CDR3 is 16 amino acids. CDR1 PRHDT and CDR2 FYEKMQ come from the germline V gene (reference sequence). The V and J ends lost 6 bases and 2 bases respectively, with 18 bases between them. CDR3 sequence reads: CASSPGGPQPTDTQYF. CDR3 nucleotide sequence: TGTGCCAGCAGTCCAGGGGGGCCCCAACCCACAGATACGCAGTATTTT.

This clone was counted once. The V gene is TRBV27, the J gene TRBJ2-4; D gene ambiguous. Germline loops: CDR1 MNHEY, CDR2 SMNVEV (reference sequence). This CDR3 has 13 residues. Trimming pared 4 bases from V and 9 bases from J, leaving 13 bases between. The chain's CDR3 is CASSYQRLGIQYF. The CDR3 DNA is TGTGCCAGCAGTTACCAACGTTTAGGCATTCAGTACTTC.

The V gene is TRBV19, the J gene TRBJ2-2; 9 bases align to TRBD2. V shed 5 bases and J 0 bases; nucleotides not matched to a gene: 7. Germline CDR1 reads LNHDA; CDR2 reads SQIVND (reference sequence). The CDR3 contains 17 residues. CDR3 in amino acids: CASSRRASGTNTGELFF. The CDR3, as DNA: TGTGCCAGTAGTCGTCGGGCTAGCGGGACGAACACCGGGGAGCTGTTTTTT.

The chain employs TRBV11-2 and TRBJ2-2; 7 bases fit TRBD2. Germline trimming cut 10 bases from V and 2 bases from J; bases unmatched to any gene: 7. The CDR3 contains 14 residues. CDR1 and CDR2 (germline): SGHAT, FQNNGV. The CDR3 bases are TGTGCCACCCTAGCGGAATTTAACACCGGGGAGCTGTTTTTT. It codes for CATLAEFNTGELFF.

This chain links TRBV6-1 with TRBJ1-2; TRBD1 agrees at 8 bases. The CDR3 contains 14 residues. V lost 6 bases, J lost 7 bases, and 10 bases stayed unmatched. Looked up from germline, CDR1 is MNHNS and CDR2 is SASEGT. The CDR3 DNA reads as TGTGCCAGCAGGGACTCGCAGGGGGCTGTTGGCTACACCTTC. This codes for CASRDSQGAVGYTF.

J is TRBJ2-7 and V is TRBV28; 9 bases agree with TRBD2. This CDR3 region has 15 residues. Germline CDR1 is MDHEN and CDR2 is SYDVKM. J gave up 7 bases and V 5 bases, and 12 bases lay outside the gene matches. For the CDR3, the DNA is TGTGCCAGCAGTGGTGGACTAGCGAGGGTGAAAGAGCAGTACTTC. Its translation: CASSGGLARVKEQYF.

The rearrangement links TRBV7-2 to TRBJ1-6; D possibly corresponds to TRBD1 (6 bases). This CDR3 has 16 residues. The ends were cut back, 3 bases at V and 10 bases at J, with 19 bases in the middle. CDR1 is SGHTA and CDR2 is FQGNSA in the germline V gene. This chain's CDR3 is CASSFAGQGTPSPLHF. CDR3 coding DNA: TGTGCCAGCAGCTTTGCGGGGCAGGGGACCCCGTCACCCCTCCACTTT.

The CDR3 reads CASSRNQQETQYF. In DNA, the CDR3 is TGTGCCAGCAGCCGCAACCAACAAGAGACCCAGTACTTC. The rearrangement links TRBV14 to TRBJ2-5; unclear D gene. V shed 4 bases and J shed 2 bases, with 8 bases lying between them. This CDR3 spans 13 amino acids. Per germline, CDR1 SGHDN and CDR2 FVKESK. Looking up the rest from reference TRBV14 and TRBJ2-5 gives the full variable domain: EAGVTQFPSHSVIEKGQTVTLRCDPISGHDNLYWYRRVMGKEIKFLLHFVKESKQDESGMPNNRFLAERTGGTYSTLKVQPAELEDSGVYFCASSRNQQETQYFGPGTRLLVL.

This chain connects TRBV21-1 to TRBJ2-5; the table's D call of TRBD1 was not tested on the DNA. TRBV21-1 is shown as a pseudogene. The CDR3 is 14 residues long. Written as DNA, the CDR3 is TGTGCCAGCAGCAAAGCGGCCCTTATGGAGACCCAGTACTTC. This sequence encodes CASSKAALMETQYF.

This clone was detected only a few times. This chain's CDR3 is CASSPDGGGYTF. The CDR3 DNA follows: TGTGCCAGCTCACCGGACGGCGGTGGCTACACCTTC. The chain recombines TRBV18 with TRBJ1-2; D is ambiguous. The CDR3 length is 12 residues. With 3 bases removed from V and 7 bases from J, the gap between germline ends came to 9 bases. Per germline, CDR1 KGHSH and CDR2 LQKENI.

The chain combines TRBV6-5 with TRBJ2-1; TRBD2 matches 10 bases. CDR1 MNHEY and CDR2 SVGAGI come from the germline V gene. V dropped 6 bases and J dropped 3; count of bases not matched to a gene: 5. The CDR3 has 15 residues. CDR3 protein: CASRVLAGVYNEQFF. The CDR3 DNA is TGTGCCAGCAGGGTCCTAGCGGGGGTCTACAATGAGCAGTTCTTC.

This clone was observed once. This chain joins TRBV29-1 and TRBJ2-1, with TRBD2 matching 14 bases. V lost 4 bases and J lost 13; bases outside the gene matches: 6. CDR3 length: 13 amino acids. In germline, CDR1 is SQVTM, CDR2 ANQGSEA. CDR3 protein: CSVGWTSGGPQFF. For the CDR3, the DNA is TGCAGCGTTGGATGGACTAGCGGGGGGCCCCAGTTCTTC.

The CDR3 here is CASSQTGRRGVDQPQHF. The CDR3, as DNA: TGTGCCAGCAGCCAAACGGGTCGGCGGGGAGTCGATCAGCCCCAGCATTTT. This chain links TRBV4-2 with TRBJ1-5; D gene ambiguous. The CDR3 loop spans 17 amino acids. Trimming cost V 2 bases and J 5 bases, with 19 bases left between them. Germline values: CDR1 LGHNA, CDR2 YNFKEQ.

The chain combines TRBV4-2 with TRBJ2-1, with 10 bases identical to TRBD1. With 4 bases clipped from V and 6 bases from J, the junction kept 6 bases outside the gene matches. This CDR3 contains 15 residues. Germline V gene data show CDR1 as LGHNA and CDR2 as YNFKEQ. In DNA form, the CDR3 reads TGTGCCAGCAGCCCACGGGACAGGGGAAGCAATGAGCAGTTCTTC. Translation gives CASSPRDRGSNEQFF.

This clone was seen a few times. Other DNA sequences in this specimen translate into the identical CDR3. The chain carries TRBV2 and TRBJ1-5; no firm D call. The V end lost 2 bases, the J end lost 5 bases, and 4 bases lay between the germline ends. The CDR3 is 12 residues long. Looked up from germline, CDR1 is SNHLY and CDR2 is FYNNEI. CDR3 region: CASSETYQPQHF. The CDR3 bases are TGTGCCAGCAGTGAAACATATCAGCCCCAGCATTTT.

The chain couples TRBV9 to TRBJ2-3, with D perhaps TRBD2 (6 bases). Germline lookup yields CDR1 SGDLS and CDR2 YYNGEE. The V and J ends lost 0 bases and 5 bases respectively, with 13 bases between them. The CDR3 is made up of 15 amino acids. The CDR3: CASSVVGDWLDTQYF. The CDR3 nucleotides read TGTGCCAGCAGCGTAGTTGGGGACTGGCTAGATACGCAGTATTTT.

This chain links TRBV4-2 with TRBJ2-2; TRBD1 is a possible D gene (5 bases). The ends were cut back, 4 bases at V and 0 bases at J, with 12 bases in the middle. The germline V gene has CDR1 LGHNA and CDR2 YNFKEQ. The CDR3 runs to 16 residues. The chain's CDR3 is CASSPPDRTNTGELFF. In nucleotides, the CDR3 is TGTGCCAGCAGCCCACCCGACAGAACGAACACCGGGGAGCTGTTTTTT.

The V and J genes are TRBV19 and TRBJ2-3; the D gene is possibly TRBD2 (5 bases). The CDR3 covers 15 residues. V lost 6 bases, J lost 3 bases, and 16 bases lay in between. Per the germline V gene, CDR1 is LNHDA and CDR2 is SQIVND (reference sequence). The CDR3 loop reads CASRDGSGGTDTQYF. CDR3 DNA sequence: TGTGCCAGTAGGGACGGATCCGGCGGGACAGATACGCAGTATTTT.

The J gene is TRBJ2-1, the V gene TRBV7-9, with 8 bases that match TRBD1. CDR1 SEHNR and CDR2 FQNEAQ come from the germline V gene (reference sequence). This CDR3 contains 19 residues. With V trimmed by 2 bases and J by 2 bases, 14 bases remained unmatched. CDR3 DNA: TGTGCCAGCAGCTTATCCCCCAGCTTAAGACAGGGGCCCTACAATGAGCAGTTCTTC. This sequence encodes CASSLSPSLRQGPYNEQFF.

The chain joins TRBV7-2 to TRBJ2-7; D call uncertain. Germline V gene data show CDR1 as SGHTA and CDR2 as FQGNSA. V dropped 2 bases and J dropped 0 bases, with 8 bases sitting between them. The CDR3 has 14 residues. The CDR3 loop is CASSLRELSYEQYF. DNA for the CDR3: TGTGCCAGCAGCTTACGTGAGCTCTCCTACGAGCAGTACTTC.